The source of this T cell receptor (beta chain) is a study of spatial heterogeneity in lung cancer. Trimming left V 6 bases short and J 1 base short, with 6 bases between. Germline V gene lookup returns CDR1 SGHVS and CDR2 FNYEAQ. This CDR3 is built from 12 residues. By its share, this clonotype is medium-sized (0.01 to 0.1%). TCRdb re-derived calls from the 5' RACE reads in MiXCR, one entry per CDR3 protein. The sample records more than 8,000 distinct CDR3 sequences, about 5% being singletons. The time point: sample taken at primary tumor resection. Without sorting, whole RNA was sequenced from tumor, nontumor lung or frozen PBMC.

V and J are TRBV7-6 and TRBJ2-5; D not certain. The TCR originated in a male donor with early-stage non-small cell lung cancer. Sequences were derived from PBMCs, sampled at surgery. CDR3 sequence (DNA): TGTGCCAGCAGTGGGATCCAAGAGACCCAGTACTTC. It encodes CASSGIQETQYF.